The 17 T cell receptor beta chains below all came from one sample that was sequenced in a study of T-cell reconstitution after alpha-beta-depleted transplantation in children. Preparation of the TCRbeta library involved a method that used unique molecular identifiers. Each CDR3 protein gets one entry after TCRdb re-called the PCR reads with MiXCR. The sample yields about 260,000 distinct CDR3 sequences, around 10% seen once. The sample was peripheral blood, taken 180 days after TCRalphabeta/CD19-depleted stem cell transplant. These receptors were taken from a male patient between 2 and 10 years old who had a stem cell transplant for chronic granulomatous disease, so the T cells may come from the graft donor.

At least ten counts were recorded for this clonotype. The gene calls are TRBV15 and TRBJ2-2; TRBD2 aligns across 8 bases. The V gene's germline CDR1 is LNHNV and CDR2 YYDKDF (reference sequence). There are 17 residues in the CDR3. V trimming: 5 bases; J trimming: 0 bases; junction bases outside the gene matches: 8. The CDR3 reads CATSGRNSGTNTGELFF. Here the CDR3 DNA reads TGTGCCACCAGCGGGCGAAATAGCGGGACGAACACCGGGGAGCTGTTTTTT.

This clonotype occurred many times. In nucleotides, the CDR3 is TGTGCCAGCATGACCGGGGACACAGATACGCAGTATTTT. Protein sequence: CASMTGDTDTQYF. The V and J genes are TRBV25-1 and TRBJ2-3; possibly TRBD2 for D (5 bases). CDR1 is MGHDK, CDR2 SYGVNS, per germline. Trimming removed 7 bases at V and 2 bases at J, with 10 bases between. CDR3 length equals 13 residues.

This clonotype occurred many times. The CDR3 DNA sequence: TGTGCCAGCTATTTCAGGGGGATCCTCTCTGGGGCCAACGTCCTGACTTTC. Protein product: CASYFRGILSGANVLTF. The rearrangement uses TRBV2 and TRBJ2-6; 7 bases are a match to TRBD1. The V segment lost 8 bases and the J segment 0 bases; nucleotides outside the gene matches: 10. CDR1 is SNHLY and CDR2 is FYNNEI in the germline V gene. This CDR3 has 17 amino acids.

This clonotype was picked up many times. This chain connects TRBV4-3 to TRBJ2-3, with 12 nucleotides matching TRBD2. V lost 1 base, J lost 8 bases, and 10 bases stayed unmatched. The length of the CDR3 is 17 residues. Per the germline V gene, CDR1 is LGHNA and CDR2 is YSLEER. CDR3 bases: TGCGCCAGCAGCCAAGCCGCCCTAGCGGGAGGGCCAGGTACGCAGTATTTT. Translating gives CASSQAALAGGPGTQYF.

This clonotype was seen many times. The gene calls are TRBV4-2 and TRBJ1-2; D remains ambiguous. CDR1 is LGHNA and CDR2 is YNFKEQ in the germline V gene. V shed 0 bases and J shed 5 bases, with 10 bases lying between them. CDR3 length: 14 amino acids. The CDR3, as DNA: TGTGCCAGCAGCCAAGAACAACCAGTATATGGCTACACCTTC. It specifies CASSQEQPVYGYTF.

This clonotype was observed many times. This chain uses TRBV27 with TRBJ1-3, with D unresolved. The ends were cut back, 1 base at V and 4 bases at J, with 11 bases in the middle. Germline V gene sequence: CDR1 MNHEY, CDR2 SMNVEV (reference sequence). The CDR3 loop spans 15 amino acids. CDR3 protein: CASSLLGSAGNTIYF. CDR3 nucleotide sequence: TGTGCCAGCAGTTTATTGGGTAGCGCCGGAAACACCATATATTTT.

This clonotype was recorded at least ten times. The rearrangement joins TRBV7-6 to TRBJ2-3, with a tentative D call TRBD2 (7 bases). CDR3 length equals 15 residues. Between the trimmed V and J ends, which lost 5 bases and 4 bases, there was a span of 16 bases. The germline V gene has CDR1 SGHVS and CDR2 FNYEAQ. CDR3 DNA sequence: TGTGCCAGCAGCGGGGGGGGCAGGGACCCAGATACGCAGTATTTT. It translates to CASSGGGRDPDTQYF. Variable domain in full (rest from reference TRBV7-6 and TRBJ2-3): GAGVSQSPRYKVTKRGQDVALRCDPISGHVSLYWYRQALGQGPEFLTYFNYEAQQDKSGLPNDRFSAERPEGSISTLTIQRTEQRDSAMYRCASSGGGRDPDTQYFGPGTRLTVL.

In the case of this clonotype: This may stem from a read error, because a much larger clone lies one nucleotide away. The chain is built from TRBV4-2 and TRBJ2-5; 12 bases fit TRBD1. CDR1 and CDR2 (germline): LGHNA, YNFKEQ. This CDR3 comprises 16 residues. The J segment lost 7 bases and the V segment lost 2 bases, leaving 8 bases of the junction unmatched. DNA for the CDR3: TGTGCCAGCAGCCAAACTGGGACAGGGGGCTTGGGGACCCAGTACTTC. It encodes CASSQTGTGGLGTQYF.

This clonotype was seen repeatedly, ten times or more. The chain uses TRBV12-3 or TRBV12-4 and TRBJ2-2; either TRBD1 or TRBD2 may supply D (5 bases each). The CDR3 has 13 residues. The germline V and J ends were trimmed by 3 bases and 7 bases, with 9 bases remaining between them. The CDR3 loop reads CASSFGGIGELFF. The CDR3 bases are TGTGCCAGCAGTTTTGGGGGAATCGGGGAGCTGTTTTTT.

This clonotype was observed many times. J is TRBJ1-1 and V is TRBV29-1, with D unresolved. The germline V gene has CDR1 SQVTM and CDR2 ANQGSEA. The CDR3 runs 15 residues. V was clipped by 7 bases and J by 5 bases, with 23 bases between them. This CDR3 reads CSAEGFPADRTEAFF. Here the CDR3 DNA reads TGCAGCGCCGAAGGCTTTCCGGCAGACCGAACTGAAGCTTTCTTT.

This clonotype was detected ten times or more. This sequence joins TRBV9 and TRBJ1-4, with 8 bases aligning to TRBD1. J was trimmed by 5 bases and V by 3 bases; bases with no gene match: 9. CDR3 length equals 16 residues. The germline gives CDR1 SGDLS, CDR2 YYNGEE. The CDR3 coding sequence is TGTGCCAGCAGCGCGGACAGGGAGCAACTAAATGAAAAACTGTTTTTT. It specifies CASSADREQLNEKLFF.

In its sample, this clonotype was seen many times. The chain carries TRBV12-3 or TRBV12-4 and TRBJ2-5, with a possible D match to TRBD1 (6 bases). The CDR3 covers 16 residues. The V end lost 4 bases, the J end lost 2 bases, and 17 bases lay between the germline ends. CDR3 sequence (DNA): TGTGCCAGCAGTTGGGCCTGGACAGACTCGCAAGAGACCCAGTACTTC. Translation gives CASSWAWTDSQETQYF.

This clonotype was found many times. This sequence joins TRBV28 and TRBJ1-2, with 7 bases identical to TRBD1. Germline V gene data show CDR1 as MDHEN and CDR2 as SYDVKM. V lost 7 bases, J lost 4 bases, and 9 bases stayed unmatched. The CDR3 consists of 14 residues. CDR3 sequence: CASKTGMVLYGYTF. CDR3 in DNA: TGTGCCAGCAAGACAGGGATGGTCCTCTATGGCTACACCTTC.

This clonotype was counted ten times or more. The V gene is TRBV7-3, the J gene TRBJ2-7; 9 bases map to TRBD2. Germline V gives CDR1 SGHTA, CDR2 FQGTGA. The length of the CDR3 is 16 residues. V lost 0 bases, J lost 7 bases, and 10 bases stayed unmatched. CDR3 sequence: CASSLTPLREGGEQYF. Written as DNA, the CDR3 is TGTGCCAGCAGCTTAACCCCTCTGCGGGAGGGTGGTGAGCAGTACTTC.

This clonotype was detected ten times or more. CDR3 sequence: CASSPGTETQYF. The CDR3 DNA follows: TGTGCCAGCAGCCCCGGAACGGAGACCCAGTACTTC. The V and J genes are TRBV7-9 and TRBJ2-5; D gene unclear. CDR1 and CDR2 (germline): SEHNR, FQNEAQ (reference sequence). There are 12 residues in the CDR3. Trimming left V 5 bases short and J 5 bases short, with 9 bases between.

This chain connects TRBV15 to TRBJ2-5, with D possibly TRBD1 on 5 matching bases. The germline CDR1 and CDR2 sequences are LNHNV and YYDKDF (reference sequence). There are 15 residues in the CDR3. Trimming removed 1 base from V and 5 bases from J, with 14 bases in between. The CDR3 sequence is CATSRGTGHGETQYF. The CDR3 DNA sequence: TGTGCCACCAGCAGAGGTACAGGCCATGGGGAGACCCAGTACTTC.

Many counts were recorded for this clonotype. One end of the junction is discordant with germline, which a read error may explain. The DNA of the CDR3 is TGCGCCAGCACCTCTTATAGCGGGAGCTCCCACGAGCAGTACTTC. It codes for CASTSYSGSSHEQYF. The chain couples TRBV5-1 to TRBJ2-7; 9 bases are shared with TRBD2. Germline assignment: CDR1 SGHRS and CDR2 YFSETQ. The CDR3 spans 15 residues.